Given below is one T cell receptor (beta chain) in context. The table lists this clonotype with many counts. The clone's antigen remains unknown. Base qualities are not recorded, but no much larger clone differs from it by a single base. The time point tag for this specimen amounts to: patch test 1, 2 weeks after DPC sensitization. The treatment or condition label, as the study defines it: therapeutic diphenylcyclopropenone sensitization with weekly scalp DPC. At each patch-test visit, blood was drawn before the patch test was applied. To be eligible, patients had to be aged 18 to 70, diagnosed with alopecia and judged suitable for DPC therapy, while pregnant patients were excluded. Unfractionated whole blood was collected in Tempus Blood RNA tubes, and total RNA was extracted from that blood. These data originate in a study of human T cells and chemical hapten exposure (dated by TCRdb to the early 2020s). At the level of the whole study: For sensitization, 2% DPC in acetone was applied to an approximately 2 cm by approximately 2 cm area of upper inner arm skin. Weekly therapeutic DPC doses were additionally applied to the scalp of patients throughout the roughly 23-week study period. Patch tests used Finn chambers with 0.01% DPC on the upper back, scored after 6 days by International Contact Dermatitis Research Group standards. The patient cohort, mostly female, included alopecia areata with under or over 50% scalp involvement, alopecia totalis and alopecia universalis. Libraries were combined into a pool for sequencing, and differences in TCR yield between samples came mainly from small differences in library volumes within the pool. Peripheral blood TCR repertoire changes were tracked in vivo in alopecia patients during primary and secondary sensitization to the hapten diphenylcyclopropenone (DPC). Blood was sampled from patients pre-sensitization (week 0) and at 2, 6 and about 24 weeks after DPC sensitization. Roughly 30 alopecia patients provided blood for TCR sequencing at one to four time points (pre-sensitization, 2, 6 and 24 weeks).

Trimming accounts for 5 bases at V and 1 base at J, while the number of junction bases matched to no gene is 9. Per the germline V gene (reference sequence), SEHNR is the CDR1 and FQNEAQ is the CDR2. Counted from cysteine to phenylalanine, this CDR3 has 16 amino acids. The CDR3 DNA has 48 bases and is translated from base 1. Library preparation employed RACE. The listed sequencing device is NextSeq 500. During library preparation, unique molecular identifiers were attached to individual cDNA molecules so that TCRs could be counted quantitatively and reproducibly. For every blood RNA sample, sequencing covered both the TCR alpha and TCR beta chains. On the authors' methods: Samples had a median of approximately 93,000 TCRs, with a range from about 23,224 to 690,600. V, J and CDR3 annotation of the TCR reads was carried out using the Decombinator software suite. For the PS versus PT1 abundance plots, all samples were subsampled to the same number of TCRs (28,000). Expanded TCRs were defined as absent before sensitization and observed at least eight times at the 2-week time point. In TCRdb, the public reads were trimmed at Q25 with fastp and aligned with MiXCR, with productive beta chains retained. Each CDR3 protein appears once, grouped with its most common genes and DNA. None of the V and J calls come from the authors' own analysis; TCRdb made them. This sample is represented by about 110,000 distinct CDR3 sequences; 11% of them were singletons. The ten largest clones represent 3.5% of the sample.

Findings and caveats that apply to the study as a whole: After repeated subsampling, the strength of the expansion versus patch-test correlation and the threshold at which it became significant changed. A positive correlation was found between the number of PT1 expanded TCRs and patch test score, with significance reached at thresholds 8, 16 and 32 but not 4. No change with DPC sensitization was found in the number of TCRs above 1 in 1000 frequency, and no evidence of global repertoire structure alterations was found. Significantly more large CDR3 similarity clusters were formed by expanded TCRs than by pre-sensitization or healthy control sets, consistent with antigen-driven responses. All patients had alopecia, a presumed autoimmune disease, so their immune response might differ from that of healthy individuals.

Source: whole blood, taken in connection with sensitization to the hapten diphenylcyclopropenone (DPC). The chain is assembled from TRBV7-9 and TRBJ2-5; 8 central nucleotides agree with TRBD2. This clonotype originated in a woman in her forties with alopecia areata. Some clones in this sample may be carry-over from other donors' samples. This receptor carries the CDR3 CASSPRREGAQETQYF. The sequenced DNA: TGTGCCAGCAGCCCACGCCGGGAGGGAGCCCAAGAGACCCAGTACTTC.